This T cell receptor (beta chain) was sequenced for a study of blood T cell repertoires in COVID-19. The overall study: The United States, Italy and Spain provided the acute and convalescent COVID-19 samples. Sources were T cells, B-cell-depleted T cells, or PBMCs; the material itself was cDNA or gDNA.

How the authors handled the data: It was from reference gene primer amplification that nucleated cell counts were estimated. Method: immunoSEQ multiplex PCR; TCRdb's copy keeps in-frame clones and lacks some. The DNA was the basis for D and trimming; V, J and clone size are from that table. The sample consists of a few hundred thousand clones, about 88% of them appearing once. Germline V gene sequence: CDR1 KGHDR, CDR2 SFDVKD. The CDR3 is made up of 11 amino acids. V dropped 9 bases and J dropped 5 bases, with 7 bases sitting between them. This sequence joins TRBV24-1 and TRBJ2-1; maybe TRBD1 (5 bases). This sequence originates from a man aged 50 to 59 who had recovered from COVID-19. Material: peripheral blood. CDR3 protein: CATQTDNEQFF. CDR3 nucleotides: TGTGCCACCCAGACAGACAATGAGCAGTTCTTC.